This is a list of T cell receptor beta chains from one sample in a study of Tregs in tolerant kidney transplant recipients. The repertoire was sequenced with immunoSEQ multiplex PCR; TCRdb's copy has only in-frame clones and lacks some. Of tens of thousands of clones in the sample, 90% to 95% were seen once. This material consisted of CD4+ T cells from blood (PBMCs), taken 24 months after the transplant. These receptors all come from a human patient who received a combined kidney and bone marrow transplant. Some T cells may trace back to the graft donor. Both conserved end residues are part of each CDR3. A D gene is named only where the DNA matches it firmly. Part of the rows lack a size; the others show once, few, many or a class for expanded clones.

abundance | j_gene | v_gene | d_gene | CDR3nt | CDR3aa
. | TRBJ2-1 | TRBV7-2 | . | TGTGCCAGCAGCTACAAAACAGGGAGCACAACCTACAATGAGCAGTTCTTC | CASSYKTGSTTYNEQFF
. | TRBJ2-1 | TRBV6-6 | . | TGTGCCAGCAATTCTCCCCGGGAAGGGTCCTACAATGAGCAGTTCTTC | CASNSPREGSYNEQFF
. | TRBJ1-1 | TRBV28 | . | TGTGCCAGCAGCACACTACTGGAAGCTTTCTTT | CASSTLLEAFF
. | TRBJ1-2 | TRBV25-1 | TRBD1 | TGTGCCAGCAGTGAATCCTTGACAGGGAAAGGCTACACCTTC | CASSESLTGKGYTF
once | TRBJ1-1 | TRBV4-2 | TRBD1 | TGTGCCAGCAGCCACTGGACAGGGAAACAAACAGCTGAAGCTTTCTTT | CASSHWTGKQTAEAFF
. | TRBJ2-7 | TRBV11-2 | TRBD2 | TGTGCCAGCAGCAAGACTAGCTTCGAGCAGTACTTC | CASSKTSFEQYF
. | TRBJ2-6 | TRBV14 | . | TGTGCCAGCAGCCATTTAGGGGGCTCTGGGGCCAACGTCCTGACTTTC | CASSHLGGSGANVLTF
. | TRBJ1-2 | TRBV5-8 | . | TGTGCCAGCCGGCGGAACAGGGTGGCGATTGGCTACACCTTC | CASRRNRVAIGYTF
. | TRBJ2-7 | TRBV7-2 | . | TGTGCCAGCAGAGACGACAGGTGGGACTCCTACGAGCAGTACTTC | CASRDDRWDSYEQYF
. | TRBJ2-1 | TRBV11-3 | TRBD2 | TGTGCCAGCAGCCCCAGGACTAGCGGGAGGTCGAGCTCCTACAATGAGCAGTTCTTC | CASSPRTSGRSSSYNEQFF
. | TRBJ2-1 | TRBV7-2 | TRBD2 | TGTGCCAGCAGCCGACCTAGCGGGACCAATGAGCAGTTCTTC | CASSRPSGTNEQFF
. | TRBJ1-6 | TRBV6-5 | TRBD1 | TGTGCCACCCGAGGACAGGGGGCGGAAAATTCACCCCTCCACTTT | CATRGQGAENSPLHF
. | TRBJ2-1 | TRBV2 | . | TGTGCCAGCAGTGAGCGGGTCATAGGTGAGCAGTTCTTC | CASSERVIGEQFF
. | TRBJ1-1 | TRBV7-9 | . | TGTGCCAGCAGCTTAGCTGGCGGGAACATGAACACTGAAGCTTTCTTT | CASSLAGGNMNTEAFF
. | TRBJ1-2 | TRBV7-2 | TRBD1 | TGTGCCAGCAGCTTCGGACAGGGGATCTATGGCTACACCTTC | CASSFGQGIYGYTF
. | TRBJ2-6 | TRBV2 | . | TGTGCCAGCCGACGGACAGCTTTCTCTGGGGCCAACGTCCTGACTTTC | CASRRTAFSGANVLTF
. | TRBJ2-7 | TRBV5-1 | TRBD1 | TGCGCCAGCAGCTTGGCCCCGGACAGGGGACCCTACGAGCAGTACTTC | CASSLAPDRGPYEQYF
once | TRBJ2-3 | TRBV30 | . | TGTGCCTGGAGTAGGCTAGTAAGCACAGATACGCAGTATTTT | CAWSRLVSTDTQYF
. | TRBJ2-5 | TRBV21-1 | . | TGTGCCAGTAGGGGCGGGGGGAAAAAAGAGACCCAGTACTTC | CASRGGGKKETQYF
few | TRBJ1-4 | TRBV10-3 | . | TGTGCCATCAGTGATAACTCCAGGGGTAGTAATGAAAAACTGTTTTTT | CAISDNSRGSNEKLFF
. | TRBJ2-1 | TRBV25-1 | TRBD1 | TGTGCCAGCAGTAACGGGACAGGGAAAACCTACAATGAGCAGTTCTTC | CASSNGTGKTYNEQFF
. | TRBJ2-7 | TRBV28 | TRBD1 | TGTGCCAACCTAGGGACAGGGGCGGGCGAGCAGTACTTC | CANLGTGAGEQYF
. | TRBJ2-3 | TRBV2 | . | TGTGCCAATGAACGGGAGCGGAACACAGATACGCAGTATTTT | CANERERNTDTQYF
. | TRBJ2-7 | TRBV4-3 | . | TGCGCCAGCAGCCAAGATAGGAGGGGCTCCTACGAGCAGTACTTC | CASSQDRRGSYEQYF
. | TRBJ1-2 | TRBV7-9 | TRBD1 | TGTGCCAGCAGCGCCACACAGGGGAACTATGGCTACACCTTC | CASSATQGNYGYTF